Presented here are 21 T cell receptor beta chains from one specimen sequenced in a study of T cell responses to AZD1222 COVID-19 vaccine. Sequenced by immunoSEQ multiplex PCR; TCRdb stores in-frame clones only, minus some. In the table there are 40,000 to 55,000 clones, roughly 90% of which are singletons. Material: peripheral blood, obtained 28 days after the second AZD1222 dose. The receptors stem from an adult who received the AZD1222 COVID-19 vaccine.

This sequence joins TRBV3-1 (or the pseudogene TRBV3-2) and TRBJ2-7, with 11 nucleotides matching TRBD1. The CDR3 is 17 amino acids. J lost 2 bases, V lost 4 bases, and 10 bases had no gene match. Germline-derived CDR1 and CDR2 are LGHDT and YNNKEL (reference sequence). The CDR3 DNA follows: TGTGCCAGCAGCCCCCCCAGTGGGGACAGGGGGGCCTACGAGCAGTACTTC. Protein sequence: CASSPPSGDRGAYEQYF.

Of note for this clone: Other nucleotide sequences from this sample produce the same CDR3. The CDR3 spells CASSLDRANTGELFF. For the CDR3, the DNA is TGCGCCAGCAGTCTGGACAGAGCGAACACCGGGGAGCTGTTTTTT. This chain links TRBV5-1 with TRBJ2-2; weak D call: TRBD1 (6 bases). V shed 5 bases and J shed 0 bases, with 11 bases lying between them. Germline V gene sequence: CDR1 SGHRS, CDR2 YFSETQ. This CDR3 is built from 15 residues.

This clone has just one count. The rearrangement uses TRBV6-1 and TRBJ1-1; D is unclear. Germline-derived CDR1 and CDR2 are MNHNS and SASEGT. The V gene lost 0 bases and the J gene lost 4 bases, with 9 bases spanning the gap. The CDR3 totals 14 residues. For the CDR3, the DNA is TGTGCCAGCAGTGAAGCGTCGTGGGGCACTGAAGCTTTCTTT. It specifies CASSEASWGTEAFF.

The chain carries TRBV2 and TRBJ2-2, with 7 positions matching TRBD1. Per the germline V gene, CDR1 is SNHLY and CDR2 is FYNNEI. Trimming at V came to 3 bases and at J to 0 bases, leaving 1 base not matched to a gene. The CDR3 loop spans 15 amino acids. CDR3 DNA: TGTGCCAGCAGTGAGCAGGGGGCGAACACCGGGGAGCTGTTTTTT. Protein: CASSEQGANTGELFF.

The chain carries TRBV6-5 and TRBJ2-7; 7 bases line up with TRBD1. The germline V gene has CDR1 MNHEY and CDR2 SVGAGI. V lost 9 bases, J lost 3 bases, and 5 bases stayed unmatched. The CDR3 consists of 12 residues. The CDR3 here is CARNRGFYEQYF. DNA of the CDR3: TGTGCCAGAAACAGGGGTTTCTACGAGCAGTACTTC.

This clone occurred once. This chain connects TRBV28 to TRBJ1-2, with 8 bases matching TRBD1. This CDR3 is built from 12 residues. CDR1 MDHEN and CDR2 SYDVKM come from the germline V gene. V dropped 5 bases and J dropped 5; count of bases not matched to a gene: 1. The CDR3 nucleotides read TGTGCCAGCAGTGACAGGGGATATGGCTACACCTTC. Residues: CASSDRGYGYTF.

CDR3 loop: CASTSGRPNTGELFF. In nucleotides, the CDR3 is TGTGCCAGCACTAGCGGGAGGCCCAACACCGGGGAGCTGTTTTTT. The V gene is TRBV19, the J gene TRBJ2-2; 12 nucleotides match TRBD2. The J segment lost 2 bases and the V segment lost 9 bases, leaving 4 bases of the junction unmatched. This CDR3 is 15 amino acids long. Per germline, CDR1 LNHDA and CDR2 SQIVND (reference sequence).

The rearrangement uses TRBV7-9 and TRBJ1-1; D is undetermined. CDR1 SEHNR and CDR2 FQNEAQ come from the germline V gene (reference sequence). V was trimmed by 1 base and J by 0 bases, leaving 6 bases between them. This CDR3 spans 14 amino acids. In nucleotides, the CDR3 is TGTGCCAGCAGCTTAGACCTGGTGAACACTGAAGCTTTCTTT. This codes for CASSLDLVNTEAFF.

J is TRBJ1-1 and V is TRBV27, with a possible D match to TRBD1 (6 bases). Germline-derived CDR1 and CDR2 are MNHEY and SMNVEV (reference sequence). The CDR3 loop spans 14 amino acids. The V end was cut by 3 bases, the J end by 3 bases, with 11 bases between. The CDR3 DNA sequence: TGTGCCAGCAGTTTTTTGGGGGCTGACACTGAAGCTTTCTTT. Translated, it gives CASSFLGADTEAFF.

This rearrangement joins TRBV28 to TRBJ2-2, with D unresolved. CDR1 and CDR2 (germline): MDHEN, SYDVKM. The germline V and J ends were trimmed by 6 bases and 7 bases, with 18 bases remaining between them. This CDR3 is 15 amino acids long. This CDR3 reads CASRTRGSFNGELFF. In DNA form, the CDR3 reads TGTGCCAGCAGGACCCGCGGCTCCTTCAACGGGGAGCTGTTTTTT.

This clone occurred once. V gene TRBV28 combines with J gene TRBJ2-7; 11 positions agree with TRBD1. Trimming took 8 bases from V and 5 from J; bases not matched to a gene: 5. Germline loops: CDR1 MDHEN, CDR2 SYDVKM. The CDR3 has 13 amino acids. For the CDR3, the DNA is TGTGCCAGCCTTGGGGGACAGGGGGACGAGCAGTACTTC. Translation gives CASLGGQGDEQYF.

This chain links TRBV5-1 with TRBJ2-5; perhaps TRBD2 as D (5 bases). The CDR3 length is 15 residues. Per the germline V gene, CDR1 is SGHRS and CDR2 is YFSETQ. Trimming removed 3 bases from V and 4 bases from J, with 16 bases in between. CDR3 bases: TGCGCCAGCAGCTCCCCCGGGGTCCCCGGAGAGACCCAGTACTTC. Its protein is CASSSPGVPGETQYF.

The V call is TRBV18, the J call TRBJ2-1; 7 bases line up with TRBD1. Germline loops: CDR1 KGHSH, CDR2 LQKENI. This CDR3 region has 14 residues. After removal of 6 bases from V and 3 bases from J, the junction contained 5 bases not matched to a gene. CDR3 protein: CASSPTGVYNEQFF. The CDR3 bases are TGTGCCAGCTCCCCAACAGGGGTCTACAATGAGCAGTTCTTC.

This chain links TRBV9 with TRBJ2-5; TRBD1 aligns across 9 bases. The CDR3 extends over 15 amino acids. The germline V gene encodes CDR1 SGDLS and CDR2 YYNGEE. J was trimmed by 2 bases and V by 2 bases; bases with no gene match: 4. The CDR3 sequence is CASSVRTGVQETQYF. CDR3 nucleotides: TGTGCCAGCAGCGTCCGGACAGGGGTGCAAGAGACCCAGTACTTC.

The chain links TRBV12-3 or TRBV12-4 to TRBJ2-6; no firm D call. V shed 5 bases and J shed 1 base, with 3 bases lying between them. This CDR3 contains 13 residues. The CDR3 sequence is CASSPSGANVLTF. CDR3 bases: TGTGCCAGCAGTCCGTCTGGGGCCAACGTCCTGACTTTC.

For the CDR3, the DNA is TGCGCCAGCAGCCGGACCGGACAGGGGTTCTATGGCTACACCTTC. Encoded protein: CASSRTGQGFYGYTF. The rearrangement uses TRBV5-1 and TRBJ1-2; TRBD1 aligns across 9 bases. Per germline, CDR1 SGHRS and CDR2 YFSETQ. This CDR3 comprises 15 residues. Unmatched junction bases numbered 8, after V lost 4 bases and J lost 4 bases.

V is TRBV5-1 and J is TRBJ2-2, with 7 bases aligning to TRBD2. Trimming removed 8 bases from V and 2 bases from J; junction bases left unmatched: 9. Germline-derived CDR1 and CDR2 are SGHRS and YFSETQ. The CDR3 is 15 residues long. The CDR3: CASRPGGSNTGELFF. The CDR3 nucleotides read TGCGCCAGTCGGCCGGGGGGATCAAACACCGGGGAGCTGTTTTTT.

The gene calls are TRBV9 and TRBJ2-7; a weak D match, TRBD2 (6 bases). Trimming shortened V by 4 bases and J by 4 bases, and 18 bases separated the two germline ends. The CDR3 loop spans 15 amino acids. Germline lookup yields CDR1 SGDLS and CDR2 YYNGEE. CDR3 region: CASSTLGGEWYEQYF. For the CDR3, the DNA is TGTGCCAGCAGCACCTTGGGGGGAGAATGGTACGAGCAGTACTTC.

This clone was detected only once. The chain is built from TRBV7-7 and TRBJ2-5; D is possibly TRBD2 (6 bases). CDR3 length: 13 residues. V gave up 5 bases and J gave up 6 bases, with 13 bases separating them. Germline CDR1 and CDR2: SSHAT and FNYEAQ (reference sequence). CDR3 sequence (DNA): TGTGCCAGCAGCCTGACCGGGAGACAGACCCAGTACTTC. Translating gives CASSLTGRQTQYF.

The V gene is TRBV18, the J gene TRBJ2-7, with D unresolved. The CDR3 totals 13 residues. The V and J ends lost 2 bases and 4 bases respectively, with 9 bases between them. Germline V gene sequence: CDR1 KGHSH, CDR2 LQKENI. This CDR3 is CASSPEWVYEQYF. The CDR3 coding sequence is TGTGCCAGCTCACCAGAATGGGTTTACGAGCAGTACTTC.

V is TRBV27 and J is TRBJ1-4; TRBD1 agrees at 12 bases. The germline V gene has CDR1 MNHEY and CDR2 SMNVEV (reference sequence). The CDR3 is 17 amino acids. J was trimmed by 6 bases and V by 7 bases; bases with no gene match: 12. The DNA of the CDR3 is TGTGCCAGCAAACCGGGACAGGGGGCGTTGCGGTATGAAAAACTGTTTTTT. It codes for CASKPGQGALRYEKLFF.